A selection of T cell receptor beta chains follows, all from one sample in a study of control samples from healthy donors and cancer patients. Sequencing used immunoSEQ multiplex PCR; TCRdb keeps in-frame clones, though not all of them. The sample shows over 200,000 clones, 82% of them seen only once. Sample: PBMCs. Receptors were obtained from a woman aged 55-75 years with lung cancer. CDR3s include the opening cysteine and the closing phenylalanine or tryptophan.

v_call | cdr3_length | cdr3_aa
TRBV3-1/TRBV3-2 | 12 | CASSLHGETQYF
TRBV4-2 | 16 | CASSRFERTTGDTQYF
TRBV5-1 | 15 | CASSLAGRPVETQYF
TRBV5-1 | 15 | CATRLDYLLTYEQYF
TRBV30 | 12 | CAWSVNRGRAFF
TRBV7-3 | 15 | CASSLRTSGANEQFF
TRBV19 | 13 | CATSQGVQETQYF
TRBV7-2 | 14 | CASSLVSRGGSQHF
TRBV5-1 | 17 | CASSIGLAGGIWDTQYF
TRBV12-5 | 16 | CASGLGTSGGAETQYF
TRBV2 | 13 | CASSQGHAETQYF
TRBV5-1 | 14 | CASSLEANTGELFF